This is a list of T cell receptor beta chains from one sample in a study of blood T cell repertoires in COVID-19. Profiling relied on immunoSEQ multiplex PCR, and the TCRdb table lists in-frame clones only, not all of them. The repertoire holds some 120,000 clones, with more than 75% as singletons. The sequenced sample consisted of peripheral blood. These TCRs come from a woman aged 60-75 years with acute or convalescent COVID-19. The CDR3 runs from the conserved cysteine through the conserved F or W. Each record gives: clone size, V gene, CDR3 protein. A clone size is listed for some rows: how often the clone was seen (once, few, many), or a class if it is expanded.

clone size: .
V gene: TRBV29-1
CDR3 protein: CSVEGGPTYEQYF

clone size: .
V gene: TRBV6-5
CDR3 protein: CASSSGTSGRNEQFF

clone size: .
V gene: TRBV9
CDR3 protein: CASSASVGTSYNEQFF

clone size: .
V gene: TRBV30
CDR3 protein: CAWRAPGAGNTIYF

clone size: .
V gene: TRBV11-3
CDR3 protein: CASSLDRWAVNTEAFF

clone size: few
V gene: TRBV29-1
CDR3 protein: CSVRDPGAEQFF

clone size: .
V gene: TRBV6-5
CDR3 protein: CASTTQGNEQFF

clone size: few
V gene: TRBV14
CDR3 protein: CASSQVTTSVREDTQYF

clone size: .
V gene: TRBV6-4
CDR3 protein: CASPGGTTNEKLFF

clone size: .
V gene: TRBV2
CDR3 protein: CASRMGQGSSYEQYF

clone size: .
V gene: TRBV9
CDR3 protein: CASSVDPRTSGRNNEQFF

clone size: .
V gene: TRBV2
CDR3 protein: CASSANSVKGEKLFF

clone size: few
V gene: TRBV5-1
CDR3 protein: CASSAQLQGYYGYTF

clone size: .
V gene: TRBV2
CDR3 protein: CASSSQGQGYTEAFF

clone size: .
V gene: TRBV7-3
CDR3 protein: CASSSGQGTNNEQFF

clone size: .
V gene: TRBV27
CDR3 protein: CASSLPGTNAEAFF

clone size: .
V gene: TRBV25-1
CDR3 protein: CASSDGNSPLHF

clone size: .
V gene: TRBV2
CDR3 protein: CASRSTANEKLFF

clone size: .
V gene: TRBV2
CDR3 protein: CASTREWPQQFF

clone size: .
V gene: TRBV6-1
CDR3 protein: CASSERQGAPNQPQHF

clone size: .
V gene: TRBV25-1
CDR3 protein: CAAYDRLEGGYTF

clone size: .
V gene: TRBV2
CDR3 protein: CASSEGAGGYGYTF

clone size: .
V gene: TRBV28
CDR3 protein: CASSYPGRGSVNTEAFF

clone size: once
V gene: TRBV27
CDR3 protein: CASRNRGNNEKLFF

clone size: once
V gene: TRBV5-1
CDR3 protein: CASSPQTSGSPGDTQYF